The source of this T cell receptor (beta chain) is a study of T-cell memory formation after mild COVID-19. Overall study context: The TCR clusters were mostly specific to one donor. The study's findings and limits: Among contracting clones, CD4+ were mainly CM/EM and CD8+ enriched in EMRA. Confirmation was lacking for SARS-CoV-2 specificity of second-wave clones that peaked on day 37. Day 15 to 85 contracting clones showed balanced CD4/CD8; day 15 to 37 expanders favored CD4+.

In the case of this clonotype: The antigen is not known.

Each CDR3 protein gets one entry after TCRdb re-called the 5' RACE reads with MiXCR. The sample records approximately 250,000 distinct CDR3 sequences, around 17% being singletons. Material: PBMCs or a T cell subset sorted from them (not recorded which). The clonotype was recovered from a man younger than 35 who had mild COVID-19 (a few samples of this study predate the infection). Cell type and time point are not known.

The CDR3 loop reads CASSSPGQGRGEQFF. CDR3 sequence (DNA): TGCGCCAGCAGCTCCCCCGGACAGGGGAGGGGTGAGCAGTTCTTC. The rearrangement joins TRBV5-1 to TRBJ2-1; the match to TRBD1 covers 9 bases. CDR3 length: 15 residues. Germline assignment: CDR1 SGHRS and CDR2 YFSETQ. The trim removed 3 bases at V and 9 bases at J, leaving 10 bases unmatched.